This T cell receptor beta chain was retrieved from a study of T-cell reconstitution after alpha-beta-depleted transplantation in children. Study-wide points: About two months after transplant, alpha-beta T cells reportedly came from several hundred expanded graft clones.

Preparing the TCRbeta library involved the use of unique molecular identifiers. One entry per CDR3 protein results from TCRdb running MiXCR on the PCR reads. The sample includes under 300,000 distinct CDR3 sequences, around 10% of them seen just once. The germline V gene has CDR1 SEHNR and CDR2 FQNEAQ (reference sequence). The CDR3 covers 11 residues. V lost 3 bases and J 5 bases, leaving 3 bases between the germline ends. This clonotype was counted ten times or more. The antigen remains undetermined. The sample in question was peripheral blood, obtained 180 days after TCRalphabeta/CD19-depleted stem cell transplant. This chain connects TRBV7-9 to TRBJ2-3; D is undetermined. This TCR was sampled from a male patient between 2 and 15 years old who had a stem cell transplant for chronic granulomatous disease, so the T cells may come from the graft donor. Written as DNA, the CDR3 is TGTGCCAGCAGCTTTTTAGATACGCAGTATTTT. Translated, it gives CASSFLDTQYF.